The present TCR beta chain was sequenced within a study of Ad26.COV2.S vaccination and SARS-CoV-2 variants. TCRdb's table, derived via immunoSEQ multiplex PCR, lists solely in-frame clones and lacks some. The data contain about 460,000 clones, nearly 90% of them singletons. Treatment described: about 20 received Ad26.COV2.S at low or high dose, single or two shots; 5 received placebo; per-sample allocation not given. Vaccine and placebo recipients were sampled on day 63 after the first injection. Sequencing was performed on peripheral blood, taken in a trial of Ad26.COV2.S vaccine versus placebo. This receptor was identified in a person aged 18 to 65 who received the Ad26.COV2.S COVID-19 vaccine or a placebo.

The CDR3 nucleotides read TGTGCCAGCAGCCAAGGGGGGACAGGGAACTATGGCTACACCTTC. Its protein product is CASSQGGTGNYGYTF. The rearrangement links TRBV14 to TRBJ1-2; the match to TRBD1 covers 9 bases. Germline trimming cut 1 base from V and 2 bases from J; bases unmatched to any gene: 2. The CDR3 runs to 15 residues. Germline values: CDR1 SGHDN, CDR2 FVKESK.